A single sample is the source of the 2 T cell receptor beta chains below, sequenced in a study of T cell changes during pregnancy in multiple sclerosis. The repertoire was sequenced with immunoSEQ multiplex PCR; TCRdb's copy has only in-frame clones and lacks some. In the table there are 75,000 to 95,000 clones, around 90% of which are singletons. Material: peripheral blood, obtained in the first trimester of pregnancy. The receptors come from a female donor in good health, enrolled as a control in a pregnancy study.

V and J are TRBV6-1 and TRBJ2-3; D not resolved. CDR3 size: 15 residues. CDR1 and CDR2 (germline): MNHNS, SASEGT. With 6 bases removed from V and 1 base from J, the gap between germline ends came to 14 bases. CDR3 sequence: CASSVSRFGTDTQYF. The CDR3 DNA reads as TGTGCCAGCAGCGTCTCGCGCTTCGGCACAGATACGCAGTATTTT.

The chain is built from TRBV4-3 and TRBJ1-2, with 7 bases matching TRBD1. This CDR3 comprises 16 residues. J was trimmed by 0 bases and V by 4 bases; bases with no gene match: 8. The germline gives CDR1 LGHNA, CDR2 YSLEER. As DNA, the CDR3 is TGCGCCAGCAGCCTGAGACAGGGAGCAACTAACTATGGCTACACCTTC. Translation: CASSLRQGATNYGYTF.